This T cell receptor beta chain emerged from a study of T cells in tuberculosis. Study observations and caveats: Active tuberculosis TCR-alpha repertoires lay closer to GMM-specific TCRs than IGRA-negative controls, suggesting clonal expansion.

As for time point: new active TB diagnosis, blood taken before or within 7 days of starting treatment. On this clone itself: Its target is not known.

Assay used: immunoSEQ multiplex PCR; TCRdb lists only in-frame clones, some missing. The repertoire consists of approximately 46,000 clones, with roughly 96% occurring once and the leading ten covering around 1.4%. The CDR3 length is 14 residues. The V end lost 1 base, the J end lost 3 bases, and 8 bases lay between the germline ends. CDR1 MNHNY and CDR2 SVGAGI come from the germline V gene (reference sequence). The chain recombines TRBV6-6 with TRBJ2-3; D unclear. The sequence was collected from an adult with tuberculosis. Source: PBMCs, taken at tuberculosis diagnosis. CDR3 protein: CASSYLPTTDTQYF. DNA of the CDR3: TGTGCCAGCAGTTACTTACCCACTACAGATACGCAGTATTTT.